The 32 T cell receptor beta chains given below trace back to one sample, sequenced in a study of shared clonotypes between healthy human individuals. Sequencing was performed with immunoSEQ multiplex PCR; in TCRdb, only in-frame clones are kept and a portion is missing. The sample consists of about 2.1 million clones, just under 95% of them appearing once. Naive CD8 cells lacked CD45RO, underwent positive selection for CCR7 and left out terminally differentiated effector memory CD45RA+ cells. The sample comprised naive CD8+ T cells from PBMCs. The receptors shown here come from a young man in good health. Some clones in this sample may be carry-over from other donors' samples.

The V call is TRBV4-2, the J call TRBJ1-2, with no clear D. Germline CDR1 reads LGHNA; CDR2 reads YNFKEQ. V was trimmed by 0 bases and J by 0 bases, leaving 11 bases between them. The CDR3 runs to 16 residues. CDR3 nucleotide sequence: TGTGCCAGCAGCCAAGAATTCGGTTACTCTAACTATGGCTACACCTTC. Its translation is CASSQEFGYSNYGYTF.

The CDR3 region has the DNA TGCAGCGTTGAAGATATGAGCGGGAGAAGGTACAATGAGCAGTTCTTC. It codes for CSVEDMSGRRYNEQFF. The chain uses TRBV29-1 and TRBJ2-1; 8 bases line up with TRBD2. Trimming at V came to 0 bases and at J to 4 bases, leaving 8 bases not matched to a gene. Germline values: CDR1 SQVTM, CDR2 ANQGSEA. CDR3 length: 16 amino acids.

In its sample, this clone was seen once. The V and J genes are TRBV19 and TRBJ1-1; tentative D call: TRBD1 (5 bases). There are 16 residues in the CDR3. The V gene's germline CDR1 is LNHDA and CDR2 SQIVND (reference sequence). Trimming removed 0 bases from V and 4 bases from J, with 15 bases in between. DNA for the CDR3: TGTGCCAGTAGTATAGATTCCGGGGGGTGGAGCACTGAAGCTTTCTTT. This translates into CASSIDSGGWSTEAFF.

This clone showed up just once. V usage is TRBV5-4 and J usage is TRBJ2-2, with 15 bases that match TRBD2. CDR3 length: 18 amino acids. J lost 4 bases, V lost 0 bases, and 4 bases had no gene match. Germline V CDR1 and CDR2: SGHNT, YYREEE (reference sequence). CDR3 loop: CASSLDGLAGGSTGELFF. CDR3 sequence (DNA): TGTGCCAGCAGCTTGGATGGACTAGCGGGAGGGAGCACCGGGGAGCTGTTTTTT.

The chain links TRBV7-9 to TRBJ2-5; TRBD2 might be the D (6 bases). The germline V gene has CDR1 SEHNR and CDR2 FQNEAQ (reference sequence). V was cut by 4 bases and J by 4 bases, with 19 bases left in between. This CDR3 region has 16 residues. In nucleotides, the CDR3 is TGTGCCAGCAGCTGGACGGCCGGGGGTTCAATAGAGACCCAGTACTTC. Its translation: CASSWTAGGSIETQYF.

The rearrangement joins TRBV4-2 to TRBJ1-1; no clear D. The V gene's germline CDR1 is LGHNA and CDR2 YNFKEQ. The CDR3 spans 12 residues. Trimming left V 6 bases short and J 4 bases short, with 9 bases between. The CDR3 coding sequence is TGTGCCAGCAGTATTGAGGGCACTGAAGCTTTCTTT. Translation gives CASSIEGTEAFF.

V and J are TRBV7-6 and TRBJ1-1; the match to TRBD1 covers 8 bases. Looked up from germline, CDR1 is SGHVS and CDR2 is FNYEAQ. The length of the CDR3 is 17 residues. J gave up 1 base and V 5 bases, and 12 bases lay outside the gene matches. In DNA, the CDR3 is TGTGCCAGCAGCGCCGACAGGGGCCACCCAGAGAACACTGAAGCTTTCTTT. This translates into CASSADRGHPENTEAFF.

V is TRBV7-2 and J is TRBJ2-7; 12 nucleotides line up with TRBD2. With 6 bases clipped from V and 6 bases from J, the junction kept 12 bases outside the gene matches. CDR3 size: 16 residues. In germline, CDR1 is SGHTA, CDR2 FQGNSA. Here the CDR3 DNA reads TGTGCCAGCAGTTCACCGGGACTAGCGGGCAGGGGCGAGCAGTACTTC. This sequence encodes CASSSPGLAGRGEQYF.

This chain links TRBV27 with TRBJ1-2; D uncertain. Germline assignment: CDR1 MNHEY and CDR2 SMNVEV (reference sequence). V lost 5 bases, J lost 2 bases, and 18 bases lay in between. The CDR3 consists of 16 residues. The CDR3 reads CASSPTPADPNYGYTF. The CDR3 DNA sequence: TGTGCCAGCAGTCCCACCCCGGCGGATCCCAACTATGGCTACACCTTC.

The chain uses TRBV7-2 and TRBJ2-7; 7 bases agree with TRBD2. With V trimmed by 5 bases and J by 3 bases, 7 bases remained unmatched. CDR3 length: 14 amino acids. CDR1 is SGHTA and CDR2 is FQGNSA in the germline V gene. In nucleotides, the CDR3 is TGTGCCAGCAGCCTTGGGGGGGTGGGCTACGAGCAGTACTTC. It yields the protein CASSLGGVGYEQYF.

The chain uses TRBV6-5 and TRBJ2-1; a possible D gene is TRBD2 (5 bases). CDR3 size: 14 residues. The V gene's germline CDR1 is MNHEY and CDR2 SVGAGI. The germline V and J ends were trimmed by 7 bases and 3 bases, with 13 bases remaining between them. The CDR3 region is CASTQTSVYNEQFF. CDR3 nucleotides: TGTGCCAGCACCCAAACTAGTGTCTACAATGAGCAGTTCTTC.

On this clone itself: Different DNA sequences within this sample yield the same CDR3. The rearrangement joins TRBV20-1 to TRBJ2-7, with D possibly TRBD1 on 6 matching bases. This CDR3 contains 11 residues. The germline V and J ends were trimmed by 5 bases and 5 bases, with 10 bases remaining between them. Looked up from germline, CDR1 is DFQATT and CDR2 is SNEGSKA (reference sequence). The CDR3 nucleotides are TGCAGTGCTGTTCCAGGGGACGAGCAGTACTTC. It is translated as CSAVPGDEQYF.

The rearrangement uses TRBV28 and TRBJ1-1; tentative D call: TRBD1 (6 bases). The CDR3 sequence is 14 residues long. With 2 bases removed from V and 10 bases from J, the gap between germline ends came to 17 bases. Germline loops: CDR1 MDHEN, CDR2 SYDVKM. The CDR3 DNA reads as TGTGCCAGCAGTTTAAAAGCAGGGGTGGGGAGAGCTTTCTTT. As protein: CASSLKAGVGRAFF.

This chain uses TRBV13 with TRBJ1-1; D is perhaps TRBD1 (5 bases). Deletions cut 4 bases from V and 0 bases from J, with 15 bases between. The CDR3 loop spans 16 amino acids. Germline assignment: CDR1 PRHDT and CDR2 FYEKMQ (reference sequence). DNA of the CDR3: TGTGCCAGCAGCTCGGCGGGACGGAACATGAACACTGAAGCTTTCTTT. Protein product: CASSSAGRNMNTEAFF.

On this clone itself: This same CDR3 is encoded by further DNA sequences in the sample. The chain is built from TRBV27 and TRBJ1-1; TRBD1 is a possible D gene (5 bases). This CDR3 comprises 13 residues. The V end lost 2 bases, the J end lost 1 base, and 5 bases lay between the germline ends. Germline values: CDR1 MNHEY, CDR2 SMNVEV (reference sequence). CDR3 bases: TGTGCCAGCAGTTTAGGGGGGAACACTGAAGCTTTCTTT. It yields the protein CASSLGGNTEAFF.

The chain combines TRBV14 with TRBJ1-4; 7 nucleotides match TRBD1. The germline V gene has CDR1 SGHDN and CDR2 FVKESK. J gave up 6 bases and V 1 base, and 5 bases lay outside the gene matches. The CDR3 spans 15 residues. CDR3 DNA: TGTGCCAGCAGCCAAGGACAGGGTCGGGATGAAAAACTGTTTTTT. Amino acid sequence: CASSQGQGRDEKLFF.

The chain recombines TRBV27 with TRBJ2-7, with D possibly matching TRBD1 (5 bases). V was pared by 5 bases and J by 3 bases, with 20 bases between. The CDR3 has 16 residues. The V gene's germline CDR1 is MNHEY and CDR2 SMNVEV (reference sequence). DNA for the CDR3: TGTGCCAGCAGTCCCTCCCAAGGGGCCACCTACTACGAGCAGTACTTC. Translation: CASSPSQGATYYEQYF.

The rearrangement links TRBV19 to TRBJ2-3, with D unresolved. Germline assignment: CDR1 LNHDA and CDR2 SQIVND (reference sequence). V was clipped by 0 bases and J by 1 base, with 11 bases between them. The CDR3 sequence is 16 residues long. The CDR3 region is CASSIDHRPGTDTQYF. As DNA, the CDR3 is TGTGCCAGTAGTATAGATCATAGACCTGGCACAGATACGCAGTATTTT.

The chain is built from TRBV4-1 and TRBJ2-6, with D uncertain. CDR3 length: 16 amino acids. V was cut by 2 bases and J by 1 base, with 9 bases left in between. Germline lookup yields CDR1 MGHRA and CDR2 YSYEKL. CDR3 residues: CASSQYEISGANVLTF. The DNA of the CDR3 is TGCGCCAGCAGCCAATACGAAATTTCTGGGGCCAACGTCCTGACTTTC.

The chain carries TRBV13 and TRBJ2-2; 14 bases align to TRBD2. Germline-derived CDR1 and CDR2 are PRHDT and FYEKMQ (reference sequence). V shed 4 bases, J shed 4 bases, and the junction held 8 bases outside the gene matches. The CDR3 is 18 residues long. The CDR3 DNA sequence: TGTGCCAGCAGCTCCGGGGGACTAGCGGGAGAGGTCACCGGGGAGCTGTTTTTT. Protein product: CASSSGGLAGEVTGELFF.

The gene calls are TRBV4-3 and TRBJ2-7, with a weak D call TRBD2 (5 bases). CDR3 length: 14 amino acids. Germline V gene lookup returns CDR1 LGHNA and CDR2 YSLEER. V was shortened by 3 bases and J by 3 bases, with 12 bases between the two germline ends. The CDR3 region is CASSHGEQFYEQYF. CDR3 sequence (DNA): TGCGCCAGCAGCCATGGGGAGCAGTTCTACGAGCAGTACTTC.

The chain uses TRBV23-1 and TRBJ1-2, with a tentative D call TRBD1 (5 bases). TRBV23-1 is given ORF status, its function remaining uncertain. The CDR3 is made up of 11 amino acids. V gave up 7 bases and J gave up 10 bases, with 13 bases separating them. The CDR3, as DNA: TGCGCCAGCAATAATGGGGCCCACTACACCTTC. Translated: CASNNGAHYTF.

The V and J genes are TRBV11-2 and TRBJ2-1; 8 bases match TRBD1. V lost 1 base and J lost 8; bases outside the gene matches: 10. CDR3 size: 16 residues. Germline CDR1 SGHAT, CDR2 FQNNGV. The CDR3 reads CASSLGPDRGSDEQFF. The CDR3 DNA reads TGTGCCAGCAGCTTAGGCCCCGACAGGGGTTCGGATGAGCAGTTCTTC.

The rearrangement joins TRBV7-8 to TRBJ2-7; 7 bases agree with TRBD2. CDR1 and CDR2 (germline): SGHVS, FQNEAQ. After removal of 8 bases from V and 5 bases from J, the junction contained 12 bases not matched to a gene. This CDR3 region has 14 residues. CDR3 sequence reads: CASQAERGIHEQYF. In DNA form, the CDR3 reads TGTGCCAGCCAAGCGGAGCGGGGAATCCACGAGCAGTACTTC.

The CDR3 DNA follows: TGTGCCAGCAGCCAAGAACGGACCTACGAGCAGTACTTC. Its translation: CASSQERTYEQYF. The J gene is TRBJ2-7, the V gene TRBV4-2, with D unclear. This CDR3 comprises 13 residues. The V gene lost 0 bases and the J gene lost 2 bases, with 5 bases spanning the gap. The germline CDR1 and CDR2 sequences are LGHNA and YNFKEQ.

The chain couples TRBV27 to TRBJ2-1, with TRBD2 matching 13 bases. The junction had 4 bases not matched to a gene; V was cut back by 7 bases and J by 4 bases. The CDR3 runs 15 residues. Germline CDR1 and CDR2: MNHEY and SMNVEV (reference sequence). CDR3 sequence: CASTGLAGDYNEQFF. The CDR3 DNA reads as TGTGCCAGCACCGGACTAGCGGGGGATTACAATGAGCAGTTCTTC.

The chain links TRBV4-1 to TRBJ2-7; D may match TRBD1 or TRBD2 (5 bases each). This CDR3 comprises 16 residues. The germline V and J ends were trimmed by 2 bases and 3 bases, with 17 bases remaining between them. Germline V gene sequence: CDR1 MGHRA, CDR2 YSYEKL. In nucleotides, the CDR3 is TGCGCCAGCAGCCAATTGTTCCGGGACGGAGGCTACGAGCAGTACTTC. Amino acids: CASSQLFRDGGYEQYF.

This chain links TRBV27 with TRBJ2-2; 9 positions match TRBD1. The CDR3 has 16 residues. Trimming removed 6 bases from V and 6 bases from J; junction bases left unmatched: 11. Looked up from germline, CDR1 is MNHEY and CDR2 is SMNVEV (reference sequence). This CDR3 reads CASSPSTGGPAGELFF. The CDR3 coding sequence is TGTGCCAGCAGCCCATCCACAGGGGGCCCGGCCGGGGAGCTGTTTTTT.

The V call is TRBV9, the J call TRBJ2-1, with D unclear. Trimming pared 4 bases from V and 0 bases from J, leaving 11 bases between. The CDR3 loop spans 15 amino acids. CDR1 is SGDLS and CDR2 is YYNGEE in the germline V gene. The CDR3 sequence is CASSPPLGSYNEQFF. The CDR3 DNA sequence: TGTGCCAGCAGCCCTCCGCTGGGCTCCTACAATGAGCAGTTCTTC.

This chain connects TRBV7-2 to TRBJ2-7; TRBD1 matches 10 bases. Germline V CDR1 and CDR2: SGHTA, FQGNSA. With 1 base clipped from V and 5 bases from J, the junction kept 8 bases outside the gene matches. The CDR3 loop spans 16 amino acids. The CDR3 reads CASSLVGTGAMDEQYF. The CDR3 nucleotides read TGTGCCAGCAGCTTAGTTGGGACAGGGGCAATGGACGAGCAGTACTTC.

This clone occurred once. This sequence joins TRBV9 and TRBJ2-7, with D possibly TRBD2 on 5 matching bases. Trimming cost V 0 bases and J 2 bases, with 15 bases left between them. Germline values: CDR1 SGDLS, CDR2 YYNGEE. This CDR3 is built from 16 residues. The CDR3 coding sequence is TGTGCCAGCAGCGTAGGAGGAGCGGCTGGTACCTACGAGCAGTACTTC. It codes for CASSVGGAAGTYEQYF.

The rearrangement joins TRBV4-3 to TRBJ2-3; tentatively, D is TRBD2 (5 bases). The CDR3 runs 14 residues. CDR1 LGHNA and CDR2 YSLEER come from the germline V gene. V dropped 4 bases and J dropped 0 bases, with 8 bases sitting between them. The CDR3 is CASSRRTSTDTQYF. As DNA, the CDR3 is TGCGCCAGCAGCCGAAGGACTAGCACAGATACGCAGTATTTT.